This T cell receptor (beta chain) was captured in a study of blood T cell repertoires in COVID-19. At the level of the study: Researchers got acute and convalescent COVID-19 samples from the United States, Italy and Spain. T cells, B-cell-depleted T cells, or PBMCs supplied cDNA or gDNA.

Trimming removed 3 bases from V and 4 bases from J, with 9 bases in between. Germline assignment: CDR1 PRHDT and CDR2 FYEKMQ (reference sequence). This CDR3 has 13 amino acids. Original processing notes: Amplification from reference gene primers served as the basis for estimated nucleated cell counts. Clones were sequenced by immunoSEQ multiplex PCR, and TCRdb holds only the in-frame ones, with some missing. D and trimming were read from the DNA, whereas the V and J calls and clone size are those reported in that table. The profile covers about 260,000 clones, with over 80% appearing a single time and more than 1.3% taken by the ten largest.

The sequenced material came from peripheral blood. This receptor was identified in a woman aged 40 to 50 who had recovered from COVID-19. The V gene is TRBV13, the J gene TRBJ1-1; TRBD1 might be the D (5 bases). The CDR3 nucleotides are TGTGCCAGCAGCTTCGGGGGTATCACTGAAGCTTTCTTT. It is translated as CASSFGGITEAFF.